Presented here are 23 T cell receptor beta chains from one specimen sequenced in a study of response to subunit inactivated influenza vaccine. TCRdb itself ran the RT-PCR reads through MiXCR, one entry per CDR3 protein. Of about 480,000 distinct CDR3 sequences in the sample, 10% to 11% were seen once. The sequences come from PBMCs from blood, collected roughly 45 days after vaccination. The receptors derive from a man in his forties or fifties who received an inactivated influenza vaccine.

This clonotype was observed a few times. The rearrangement joins TRBV4-3 to TRBJ2-1; the match to TRBD2 covers 9 bases. Per the germline V gene, CDR1 is LGHNA and CDR2 is YSLEER. The CDR3 length is 16 residues. With 0 bases clipped from V and 8 bases from J, the junction kept 8 bases outside the gene matches. For the CDR3, the DNA is TGCGCCAGCAGCCAAGACGGGACTAGCCCCCTACATGAGCAGTTCTTC. This gives the protein CASSQDGTSPLHEQFF.

This clonotype was recorded a few times. The chain employs TRBV4-3 and TRBJ1-2, with D tentatively TRBD1 (6 bases). From germline, CDR1 is LGHNA and CDR2 YSLEER. Trimming stripped 0 bases from V and 7 bases from J, with 12 bases between. This CDR3 contains 14 residues. The CDR3 here is CASSQEQGLGGYTF. CDR3 coding DNA: TGCGCCAGCAGCCAAGAACAGGGTCTTGGTGGCTACACCTTC.

This clonotype was seen ten or more times. The chain employs TRBV29-1 and TRBJ2-3; D is unresolved. The CDR3 length is 14 residues. Germline V CDR1 and CDR2: SQVTM, ANQGSEA. The V end lost 4 bases, the J end lost 1 base, and 12 bases lay between the germline ends. DNA for the CDR3: TGCAGCGTTGTTCTAGGGCCCCGCACAGATACGCAGTATTTT. Translation gives CSVVLGPRTDTQYF.

This clonotype was seen a handful of times. The rearrangement links TRBV25-1 to TRBJ2-3; TRBD1 matches 9 bases. The germline gives CDR1 MGHDK, CDR2 SYGVNS. With 5 bases clipped from V and 5 bases from J, the junction kept 11 bases outside the gene matches. The CDR3 runs 16 residues. The CDR3 region is CASSSTGTGMKDTQYF. The DNA for the CDR3 is TGTGCCAGCAGTTCAACCGGGACAGGGATGAAAGATACGCAGTATTTT.

Only a few counts were recorded for this clonotype. V usage is TRBV7-8 and J usage is TRBJ2-7, with D perhaps matching TRBD1 (5 bases). V was cut by 2 bases and J by 5 bases, with 16 bases left in between. The germline CDR1 and CDR2 sequences are SGHVS and FQNEAQ. The CDR3 extends over 15 amino acids. CDR3 region: CASSLWLQGGDEQYF. CDR3 DNA sequence: TGTGCCAGCAGCTTATGGCTGCAGGGTGGCGACGAGCAGTACTTC.

This clonotype was picked up many times. The chain recombines TRBV7-2 with TRBJ2-1; weak D call: TRBD1 (6 bases). Per the germline V gene, CDR1 is SGHTA and CDR2 is FQGNSA. Trimming took off 1 base at V and 8 bases at J, with 9 bases between the two ends. The CDR3 is made up of 13 amino acids. The CDR3 here is CASSLDRVDEQFF. As DNA, the CDR3 is TGTGCCAGCAGCTTAGACAGGGTGGATGAGCAGTTCTTC.

The rearrangement joins TRBV6-1 to TRBJ1-1; possibly TRBD1 for D (6 bases). The CDR3 has 14 amino acids. CDR1 MNHNS and CDR2 SASEGT come from the germline V gene. V was shortened by 7 bases and J by 4 bases, with 16 bases between the two germline ends. CDR3 nucleotide sequence: TGTGCCAGCACCCTACGAAGGGGGGGCACTGAAGCTTTCTTT. Its protein is CASTLRRGGTEAFF.

J is TRBJ2-3 and V is TRBV10-3; D gene ambiguous. Trimming removed 2 bases from V and 9 bases from J, with 9 bases in between. This CDR3 has 12 amino acids. Germline CDR1 is ENHRY and CDR2 is SYGVKD. CDR3 region: CAISEAAETQYF. As DNA, the CDR3 is TGTGCCATCAGTGAGGCGGCGGAGACGCAGTATTTT.

This clonotype was counted only a few times. V gene TRBV5-1 combines with J gene TRBJ2-7, with 8 bases that match TRBD2. J lost 2 bases, V lost 4 bases, and 11 bases had no gene match. CDR3 size: 16 residues. Germline lookup yields CDR1 SGHRS and CDR2 YFSETQ. CDR3 nucleotide sequence: TGCGCCAGCAGCCTGGAGGTCACTAGCGGTCCCTACGAGCAGTACTTC. Its protein is CASSLEVTSGPYEQYF.

The chain couples TRBV27 to TRBJ2-5; D possibly matches TRBD1 or TRBD2 (5 bases each). This CDR3 comprises 13 residues. V was trimmed by 4 bases and J by 5 bases, leaving 11 bases between them. CDR1 is MNHEY and CDR2 is SMNVEV in the germline V gene (reference sequence). The CDR3 nucleotides are TGTGCCAGCAGTTCTTGGGGGTCGGAGACCCAGTACTTC. Translated: CASSSWGSETQYF.

This clonotype was counted many times. The chain employs TRBV20-1 and TRBJ2-1, with TRBD2 matching 13 bases. V was pared by 4 bases and J by 9 bases, with 9 bases of the junction left unmatched. The germline V gene encodes CDR1 DFQATT and CDR2 SNEGSKA (reference sequence). This CDR3 spans 15 amino acids. CDR3 loop: CSATPGLAGYGEQFF. The DNA for the CDR3 is TGCAGTGCTACCCCGGGACTAGCGGGATATGGTGAGCAGTTCTTC.

The chain combines TRBV20-1 with TRBJ2-2, with a tentative D call TRBD1 (5 bases). Trimming cost V 2 bases and J 8 bases, with 9 bases left between them. Germline V gene sequence: CDR1 DFQATT, CDR2 SNEGSKA (reference sequence). There are 12 residues in the CDR3. The CDR3 here is CSARPQGGELFF. CDR3 DNA: TGCAGTGCTAGACCCCAGGGAGGGGAGCTGTTTTTT.

This chain links TRBV3-1 with TRBJ2-3; 13 bases align to TRBD2. This CDR3 contains 19 residues. Unmatched junction bases numbered 12, after V lost 5 bases and J lost 1 base. CDR1 and CDR2 (germline): LGHDT, YNNKEL (reference sequence). CDR3 sequence: CASSVGLSGTSGGTDTQYF. The CDR3 DNA follows: TGTGCCAGCAGCGTAGGCTTGTCGGGGACTAGCGGGGGCACAGATACGCAGTATTTT.

A few counts support this clonotype. V usage is TRBV6-1 and J usage is TRBJ2-1; D unclear. V was pared by 5 bases and J by 8 bases, with 13 bases between. The CDR3 is 13 amino acids. The V gene's germline CDR1 is MNHNS and CDR2 SASEGT. This CDR3 is CASSIPGADEQFF. In DNA, the CDR3 is TGTGCCAGCAGTATTCCGGGTGCCGATGAGCAGTTCTTC.

This clonotype has only one observation. The chain combines TRBV7-2 with TRBJ1-5, with a weak D call TRBD1 (5 bases). The CDR3 is 14 residues long. Germline assignment: CDR1 SGHTA and CDR2 FQGNSA. Trimming took off 4 bases at V and 2 bases at J, with 9 bases between the two ends. The CDR3 DNA is TGTGCCAGCAGCTGGGGGATCGGCAATCAGCCCCAGCATTTT. This sequence encodes CASSWGIGNQPQHF.

This rearrangement joins TRBV7-9 to TRBJ1-1, with 10 bases identical to TRBD1. CDR1 and CDR2 from the germline V gene are SEHNR and FQNEAQ (reference sequence). This CDR3 comprises 15 residues. V dropped 2 bases and J dropped 5; count of bases not matched to a gene: 5. CDR3 residues: CASSLRTGGITEAFF. The CDR3 nucleotides read TGTGCCAGCAGCTTACGGACAGGGGGAATTACTGAAGCTTTCTTT.

This clonotype was observed a few times. CDR3 coding DNA: TGTGCCATCAGTGTAACTAGTGCTACTTACAATGAGCAGTTCTTC. Translation gives CAISVTSATYNEQFF. The chain couples TRBV10-3 to TRBJ2-1, with a tentative D call TRBD2 (5 bases). CDR3 length: 15 residues. V shed 4 bases and J shed 4 bases, with 14 bases lying between them. Germline lookup yields CDR1 ENHRY and CDR2 SYGVKD.

The V gene is TRBV19, the J gene TRBJ1-2; D uncertain. Trimming left V 8 bases short and J 0 bases short, with 7 bases between. Per germline, CDR1 LNHDA and CDR2 SQIVND (reference sequence). The CDR3 is 12 amino acids. Here the CDR3 DNA reads TGTGCCAGTGTCGGCTCTAACTATGGCTACACCTTC. This sequence encodes CASVGSNYGYTF.

The chain employs TRBV6-2 or TRBV6-3 and TRBJ2-1; D gene unclear. The CDR3 has 18 amino acids. In germline, CDR1 is MNHEY, CDR2 SVGEGT. The V end lost 0 bases, the J end lost 8 bases, and 23 bases lay between the germline ends. The CDR3 DNA reads as TGTGCCAGCAGTTACTCGACCTCTTCACGAAACCCGCGGTATGAGCAGTTCTTC. Translating it yields CASSYSTSSRNPRYEQFF.

This clonotype has a count of ten or more. The chain joins TRBV20-1 to TRBJ1-1; no definite D call. The germline V gene has CDR1 DFQATT and CDR2 SNEGSKA (reference sequence). The CDR3 has 15 amino acids. V dropped 0 bases and J dropped 7 bases, with 18 bases sitting between them. CDR3 residues: CSARDSTPGKNEAFF. The CDR3 DNA sequence: TGCAGTGCTAGAGATTCCACTCCCGGGAAGAATGAAGCTTTCTTT.

Details on this clonotype: The junction and the germline gene differ at one end; a read error may be behind it. The chain uses TRBV27 and TRBJ2-1; 9 bases fit TRBD2. Germline-derived CDR1 and CDR2 are MNHEY and SMNVEV (reference sequence). The CDR3 runs 15 residues. CDR3 residues: CASSYRSGRYSEQFF. The CDR3 DNA reads as TGTGCCAGCAGTTACCGTAGCGGGAGATACAGTGAGCAGTTCTTC.

V usage is TRBV20-1 and J usage is TRBJ2-3; 7 bases fit TRBD2. Per the germline V gene, CDR1 is DFQATT and CDR2 is SNEGSKA (reference sequence). The CDR3 sequence is 12 residues long. V was pared by 3 bases and J by 10 bases, with 7 bases of the junction left unmatched. The CDR3 loop is CSASLTGGSQYF. DNA for the CDR3: TGCAGTGCTAGTTTGACCGGGGGGTCGCAGTATTTT.

This clonotype has more than one count but fewer than ten. The chain uses TRBV28 and TRBJ2-2; TRBD1 matches 8 bases. This CDR3 has 14 amino acids. Germline assignment: CDR1 MDHEN and CDR2 SYDVKM. Trimming took 6 bases from V and 5 from J; bases not matched to a gene: 5. The CDR3 region has the DNA TGTGCCAGCAGGTCACAGGGGGAGACCGGGGAGCTGTTTTTT. Protein sequence: CASRSQGETGELFF.